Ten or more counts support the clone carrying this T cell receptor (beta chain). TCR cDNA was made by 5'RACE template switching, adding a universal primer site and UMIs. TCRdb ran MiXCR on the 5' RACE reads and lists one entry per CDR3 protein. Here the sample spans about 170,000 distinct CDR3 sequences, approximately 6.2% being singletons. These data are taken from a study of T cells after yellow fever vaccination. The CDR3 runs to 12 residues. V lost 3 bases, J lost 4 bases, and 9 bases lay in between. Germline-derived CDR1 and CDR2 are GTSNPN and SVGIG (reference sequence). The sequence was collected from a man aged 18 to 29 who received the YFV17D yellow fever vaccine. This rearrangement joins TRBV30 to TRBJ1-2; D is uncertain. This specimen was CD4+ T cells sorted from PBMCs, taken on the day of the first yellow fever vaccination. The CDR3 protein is CAWSQVLYGYTF. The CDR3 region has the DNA TGTGCCTGGAGCCAAGTTCTCTATGGCTACACCTTC.